The 25 T cell receptor beta chains below were found in one sample sequenced in a study of STAT3 mutations in large granular lymphocyte leukemia. Study outcomes and limitations: Every T-LGLL patient had at least one immunodominant TCRbeta clonotype.

Repertoires were generated with immunoSEQ multiplex PCR, while TCRdb's copy carries only in-frame clones and drops some. The sample includes under 10,000 clones, 70% to 90% of them seen just once. Their antigens are not known. Source material: peripheral blood mononuclear cells. Receptor source: an elderly man with T-cell large granular lymphocyte leukemia. Some clones in this sample may be carry-over from other donors' samples.

The rearrangement joins TRBV5-1 to TRBJ2-2; D not resolved. V was clipped by 4 bases and J by 1 base, with 8 bases between them. The CDR3 is made up of 14 amino acids. From germline, CDR1 is SGHRS and CDR2 YFSETQ. The chain's CDR3 is CASSPYGNTGELFF. In DNA form, the CDR3 reads TGCGCCAGCAGCCCGTACGGGAACACCGGGGAGCTGTTTTTT.

The chain carries TRBV7-9 and TRBJ1-3; D is ambiguous. This CDR3 is 15 amino acids long. Germline V lookup: CDR1 SEHNR, CDR2 FQNEAQ (reference sequence). With 0 bases removed from V and 1 base from J, the gap between germline ends came to 7 bases. The CDR3 DNA follows: TGTGCCAGCAGCTTAGCTTCACTTTCTGGAAACACCATATATTTT. Its protein product is CASSLASLSGNTIYF.

The chain recombines TRBV30 with TRBJ1-2, with 7 bases identical to TRBD1. With V trimmed by 4 bases and J by 4 bases, 12 bases remained unmatched. This CDR3 has 15 residues. Germline CDR1 and CDR2: GTSNPN and SVGIG (reference sequence). The CDR3 bases are TGTGCCTGGACCCTTCCGACAGGGTTAGGCTATGGCTACACCTTC. Its protein is CAWTLPTGLGYGYTF.

This clone showed up just once. The chain carries TRBV27 and TRBJ1-1; D gene uncertain. Germline V CDR1 and CDR2: MNHEY, SMNVEV (reference sequence). Trimming took off 5 bases at V and 5 bases at J, with 21 bases between the two ends. The CDR3 is 16 residues long. CDR3 nucleotide sequence: TGTGCCAGCAGTCCACGTCCGGCCGCGCGGCGGACTGAAGCTTTCTTT. It encodes CASSPRPAARRTEAFF.

V gene TRBV11-3 combines with J gene TRBJ2-2; TRBD1 aligns across 9 bases. The CDR3 is made up of 15 amino acids. J gave up 6 bases and V 6 bases, and 8 bases lay outside the gene matches. Germline CDR1 reads SGHNT; CDR2 reads YENEEA. CDR3 region: CASSPGGTGSGELFF. CDR3 nucleotide sequence: TGTGCCAGCAGTCCCGGGGGGACAGGGTCCGGGGAGCTGTTTTTT.

V is TRBV4-1 and J is TRBJ2-5; weak D call: TRBD1 (7 bases). Germline V lookup: CDR1 MGHRA, CDR2 YSYEKL. The CDR3 consists of 17 residues. V was clipped by 0 bases and J by 2 bases, with 16 bases between them. CDR3: CASSQDQGGGYQETQYF. The CDR3 DNA is TGCGCCAGCAGCCAAGATCAGGGGGGTGGGTATCAAGAGACCCAGTACTTC.

The chain combines TRBV23-1 with TRBJ1-1; D perhaps matches TRBD1 (6 bases). TRBV23-1 is an ORF; its function is uncertain. The CDR3 has 14 amino acids. The V and J ends lost 0 bases and 10 bases respectively, with 15 bases between them. The CDR3 DNA is TGCGCCAGCAGTCAATCTGGGGCTGGCAGGGGAGCTTTCTTT. Translating gives CASSQSGAGRGAFF.

J is TRBJ1-1 and V is TRBV4-2; D is undetermined. Between the trimmed V and J ends, which lost 7 bases and 6 bases, there was a span of 18 bases. CDR3 size: 14 residues. Germline loops: CDR1 LGHNA, CDR2 YNFKEQ. The CDR3 sequence: CASNRDRNGAEAFF. The CDR3 DNA is TGTGCCAGCAACCGGGATCGTAATGGGGCTGAAGCTTTCTTT.

This CDR3 is CASSPPAGWANNEQFF. In DNA form, the CDR3 reads TGTGCCAGCTCACCACCGGCGGGGTGGGCCAACAATGAGCAGTTCTTC. The V and J genes are TRBV18 and TRBJ2-1; D might be TRBD2 (6 bases). This CDR3 region has 16 residues. Germline values: CDR1 KGHSH, CDR2 LQKENI. Trimming shortened V by 0 bases and J by 5 bases, and 14 bases separated the two germline ends.

The chain carries TRBV7-8 and TRBJ2-5; 7 bases agree with TRBD1. This CDR3 region has 16 residues. Germline lookup yields CDR1 SGHVS and CDR2 FQNEAQ. Trimming removed 2 bases from V and 7 bases from J; junction bases left unmatched: 13. The CDR3 DNA sequence: TGTGCCAGCAGCTTACAAGCCCCGGGGACAGCCATGACCCAGTACTTC. Protein product: CASSLQAPGTAMTQYF. Together with reference TRBV7-8 and TRBJ2-5, the CDR3 gives the full variable domain: GAGVSQSPRYKVAKRGQDVALRCDPISGHVSLFWYQQALGQGPEFLTYFQNEAQLDKSGLPSDRFFAERPEGSVSTLKIQRTQQEDSAVYLCASSLQAPGTAMTQYFGPGTRLLVL.

The V gene is TRBV5-1, the J gene TRBJ2-3; a weak D match, TRBD2 (5 bases). V dropped 7 bases and J dropped 4 bases, with 10 bases sitting between them. Germline loops: CDR1 SGHRS, CDR2 YFSETQ. The length of the CDR3 is 12 residues. CDR3 in amino acids: CASQRGSDTQYF. CDR3 sequence (DNA): TGCGCCAGCCAACGCGGGTCAGATACGCAGTATTTT.

The rearrangement joins TRBV11-1 to TRBJ1-1, with 7 bases aligning to TRBD1. Trimming removed 7 bases from V and 3 bases from J; junction bases left unmatched: 5. CDR1 and CDR2 (germline): SGHAT, FQDESV (reference sequence). This CDR3 has 13 amino acids. This chain's CDR3 is CASTWDRYTEAFF. CDR3 nucleotide sequence: TGTGCCAGCACCTGGGACAGATACACTGAAGCTTTCTTT. Full variable domain (remainder filled in from reference TRBV11-1 and TRBJ1-1): EAEVAQSPRYKITEKSQAVAFWCDPISGHATLYWYRQILGQGPELLVQFQDESVVDDSQLPKDRFSAERLKGVDSTLKIQPAELGDSAMYLCASTWDRYTEAFFGQGTRLTVV.

The V gene is TRBV6-1, the J gene TRBJ1-4; a possible D gene is TRBD1 (5 bases). V was trimmed by 6 bases and J by 3 bases, leaving 11 bases between them. CDR1 MNHNS and CDR2 SASEGT come from the germline V gene. The CDR3 has 14 residues. DNA for the CDR3: TGTGCCAGCAGGAGGGACGGGTCTAATGAAAAACTGTTTTTT. This codes for CASRRDGSNEKLFF.

The CDR3 sequence is CASSPVLGRYGYTF. The CDR3 DNA sequence: TGTGCCAGCAGCCCAGTTTTGGGCCGCTATGGCTACACCTTC. This rearrangement joins TRBV7-9 to TRBJ1-2; D unresolved. CDR3 length: 14 residues. The germline V gene has CDR1 SEHNR and CDR2 FQNEAQ (reference sequence). V was shortened by 5 bases and J by 4 bases, with 14 bases between the two germline ends.

The CDR3 coding sequence is TGTGCCAGCAGCTTGAACGGGGGGGCCGCAGATACGCAGTATTTT. Amino acids: CASSLNGGAADTQYF. The chain uses TRBV5-4 and TRBJ2-3; TRBD2 agrees at 8 bases. The CDR3 sequence is 15 residues long. V was clipped by 1 base and J by 4 bases; unmatched bases: 5. CDR1 SGHNT and CDR2 YYREEE come from the germline V gene (reference sequence).

The chain recombines TRBV9 with TRBJ1-2; a possible D gene is TRBD1 (5 bases). The V end was cut by 2 bases, the J end by 4 bases, with 12 bases between. The CDR3 length is 14 residues. Germline CDR1 and CDR2: SGDLS and YYNGEE. This CDR3 reads CASSVGQGTYGYTF. In DNA form, the CDR3 reads TGTGCCAGCAGCGTCGGGCAGGGCACCTATGGCTACACCTTC.

The chain links TRBV7-9 to TRBJ1-3; unclear D gene. Germline V CDR1 and CDR2: SEHNR, FQNEAQ (reference sequence). Deletions cut 4 bases from V and 2 bases from J, with 6 bases between. CDR3 size: 13 residues. The DNA for the CDR3 is TGTGCCAGCAGCTCAGACCCTGGAAACACCATATATTTT. Translating it yields CASSSDPGNTIYF.

This chain joins TRBV7-9 and TRBJ2-1; 9 nucleotides match TRBD1. The trim removed 1 base at V and 8 bases at J, leaving 12 bases unmatched. Per the germline V gene, CDR1 is SEHNR and CDR2 is FQNEAQ (reference sequence). This CDR3 contains 17 residues. The CDR3 region is CASSLGSGTGIFDEQFF. The CDR3 DNA reads as TGTGCCAGCAGCTTAGGCTCCGGGACAGGGATCTTCGATGAGCAGTTCTTC.

This clone appeared once. V is TRBV5-1 and J is TRBJ2-5; TRBD1 might be the D (5 bases). The CDR3 runs to 13 residues. V shed 4 bases and J shed 5 bases, with 12 bases lying between them. The germline V gene has CDR1 SGHRS and CDR2 YFSETQ. In DNA form, the CDR3 reads TGCGCCAGCAGCATACAGGACGGGGAGACCCAGTACTTC. Protein product: CASSIQDGETQYF.

The chain uses TRBV5-1 and TRBJ2-7; the match to TRBD1 covers 7 bases. J was trimmed by 3 bases and V by 0 bases; bases with no gene match: 15. CDR1 is SGHRS and CDR2 is YFSETQ in the germline V gene. The CDR3 runs to 18 residues. CDR3 sequence (DNA): TGCGCCAGCAGCTTGGAGGGACAGCAAAGCACGATCGGCTACGAGCAGTACTTC. Translated: CASSLEGQQSTIGYEQYF.

This clone occurred a few times. The chain carries TRBV15 and TRBJ1-5; D gene unclear. The CDR3 spans 13 residues. The V end was cut by 6 bases, the J end by 8 bases, with 14 bases between. Germline-derived CDR1 and CDR2 are LNHNV and YYDKDF (reference sequence). Written as DNA, the CDR3 is TGTGCCACCAGACGATTCGTGGACGAGCCCCAGCATTTT. It translates to CATRRFVDEPQHF.

The chain combines TRBV7-2 with TRBJ2-7; 7 bases match TRBD1. V was pared by 5 bases and J by 6 bases, with 7 bases of the junction left unmatched. This CDR3 is built from 13 residues. The germline V gene has CDR1 SGHTA and CDR2 FQGNSA. As DNA, the CDR3 is TGTGCCAGCAGCAACACAGGGGTAGGCGAGCAGTACTTC. Encoded protein: CASSNTGVGEQYF.

V is TRBV5-1 and J is TRBJ2-1; possibly TRBD1 or TRBD2 for D (5 bases each). V gave up 0 bases and J gave up 7 bases, with 11 bases separating them. CDR1 and CDR2 (germline): SGHRS, YFSETQ. The CDR3 is 14 amino acids. In DNA form, the CDR3 reads TGCGCCAGCAGCTTGGGAGGGGTCCCTAATGAGCAGTTCTTC. It yields the protein CASSLGGVPNEQFF.

The V call is TRBV4-3, the J call TRBJ1-6; 9 bases fit TRBD1. Germline trimming cut 4 bases from V and 9 bases from J; bases unmatched to any gene: 7. The V gene's germline CDR1 is LGHNA and CDR2 YSLEER. The CDR3 is 15 residues long. Here the CDR3 reads CASSRDRDVGSPLHF. The CDR3 coding sequence is TGCGCCAGCAGCCGGGACAGGGACGTGGGTTCACCCCTCCACTTT.

The V gene is TRBV30, the J gene TRBJ1-6, with 8 bases fitting TRBD1. V was pared by 1 base and J by 9 bases, with 5 bases of the junction left unmatched. The CDR3 loop spans 14 amino acids. Germline V gives CDR1 GTSNPN, CDR2 SVGIG (reference sequence). CDR3 residues: CAWSEGTGGSPLHF. The CDR3 DNA reads TGTGCCTGGAGTGAAGGGACAGGCGGTTCACCCCTCCACTTT.